The entry below gives a single T cell receptor beta chain sequence along with its context. The antigen remains undetermined. TRB rearrangements were amplified by touch-down multiplex PCR with mixed TRB-A/B primers. One entry per CDR3 protein, without DNA, is what TCRdb gives after re-calling the multiplex PCR reads. The table for this sample gives roughly 2,000 distinct CDR3 sequences. These data belong to a study of T cell clusters in autoimmune cytopenias. TRB amplification used approximately 250 ng of peripheral blood genomic DNA. Findings and caveats of the study: TRB repertoire shifts in secondary cytopenia and chronic lymphocytic leukemia mostly reflected lymphoma, not autoimmunity. Physiological T cell clusters of healthy donors were apparently absent in primary autoimmune cytopenia patients.

The sequenced material came from peripheral blood. This receptor was taken from a human donor with an autoimmune cytopenia or autoimmune hepatitis (not recorded which).

The CDR3 loop is CSAEGSAESYEQYF. The rearrangement joins TRBV20-1 to TRBJ2-7; TCRdb picks TRBD2, but there is no DNA to check that call. The CDR3 runs to 14 residues. Looked up from germline, CDR1 is DFQATT and CDR2 is SNEGSKA (reference sequence).